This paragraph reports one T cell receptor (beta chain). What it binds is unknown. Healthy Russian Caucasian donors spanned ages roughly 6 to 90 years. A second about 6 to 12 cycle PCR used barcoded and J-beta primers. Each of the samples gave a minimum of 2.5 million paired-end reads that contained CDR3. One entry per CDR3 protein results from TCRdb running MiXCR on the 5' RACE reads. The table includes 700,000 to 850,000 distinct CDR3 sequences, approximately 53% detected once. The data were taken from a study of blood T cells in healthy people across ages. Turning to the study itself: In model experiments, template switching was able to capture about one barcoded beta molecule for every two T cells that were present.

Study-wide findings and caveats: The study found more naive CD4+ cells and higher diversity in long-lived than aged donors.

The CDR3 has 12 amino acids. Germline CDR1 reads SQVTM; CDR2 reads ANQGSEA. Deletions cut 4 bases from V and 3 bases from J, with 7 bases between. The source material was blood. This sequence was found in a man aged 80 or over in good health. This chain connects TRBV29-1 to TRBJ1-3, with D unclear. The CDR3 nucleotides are TGCAGCGTTGTTGCGAGTGGAAACACCATATATTTT. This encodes CSVVASGNTIYF.